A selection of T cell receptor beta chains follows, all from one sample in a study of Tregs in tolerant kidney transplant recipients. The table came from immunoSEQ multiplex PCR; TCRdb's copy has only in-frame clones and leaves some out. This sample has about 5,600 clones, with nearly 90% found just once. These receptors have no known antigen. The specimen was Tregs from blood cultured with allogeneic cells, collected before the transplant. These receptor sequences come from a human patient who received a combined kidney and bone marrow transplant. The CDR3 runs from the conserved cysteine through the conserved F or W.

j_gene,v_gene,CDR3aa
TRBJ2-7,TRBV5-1,CASSLAGGSSSYEQYF
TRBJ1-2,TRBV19,CASSIVLGDREGYTF
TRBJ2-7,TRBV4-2,CASSQVGQIYEQYF
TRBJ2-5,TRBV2,CASTRQRPLHF
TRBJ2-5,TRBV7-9,CASSLGQGAPGWTQYF
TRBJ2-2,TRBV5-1,CASRGRVAGELFF
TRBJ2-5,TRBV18,CASSPVSEGPLGQYF
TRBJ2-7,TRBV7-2,CASSPGSVYEQYF
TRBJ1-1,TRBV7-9,CASSLATGLIGTEAFF
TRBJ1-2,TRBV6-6,CASSLQGEGYGYTF
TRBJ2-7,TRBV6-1,CASARTSSYEQYF
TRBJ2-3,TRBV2,CASSPSSGGGAKDTQYF
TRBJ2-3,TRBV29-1,CSVGRAGYTDTQYF
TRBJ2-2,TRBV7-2,CASSARTYPNTGELFF
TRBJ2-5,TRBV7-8,CASSLDRETQYF
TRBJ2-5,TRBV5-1,CASSLAPSPSETQYF
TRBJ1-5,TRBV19,CASSTPPGVYSNQPQHF
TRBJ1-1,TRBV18,CASSPRAGGAFYTEAFF
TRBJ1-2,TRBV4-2,CASSQDVNYGYTF
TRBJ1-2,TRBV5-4,CASSLGEGRGYGYTF
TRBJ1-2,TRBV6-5,CATGIGYGYTF
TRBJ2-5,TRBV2,CASSEMGQPTETQYF
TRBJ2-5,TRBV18,CASSPLRAGSQGTQYF
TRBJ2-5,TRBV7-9,CASSLYVSGGETQYF
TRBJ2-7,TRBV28,CASSSGTYHYEQYF
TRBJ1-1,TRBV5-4,CASSLAPPRTTEAFF
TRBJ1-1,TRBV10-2,CASTSPTGPYEAFF
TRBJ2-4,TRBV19,CASSRGDLAKNIQYF
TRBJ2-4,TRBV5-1,CASSLGVAGSFKNIQYF
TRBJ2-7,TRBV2,CASNSAGTREQYF
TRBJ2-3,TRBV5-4,CASSLGLISTDTQYF
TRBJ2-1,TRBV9,CASSKGLGEQFF
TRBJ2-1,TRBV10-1,CASSPTNHSRASGNYLQFF
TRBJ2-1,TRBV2,CASGQGFEQFF
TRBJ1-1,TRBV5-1,CASSRGDTEAFF
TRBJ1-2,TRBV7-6,CASSLGLGRSYTF
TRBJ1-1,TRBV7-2,CASSLVGADTEAFF
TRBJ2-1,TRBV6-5,CASSRGGTNYNEQFF
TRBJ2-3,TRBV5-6,CASSSLAGGVADTQYF
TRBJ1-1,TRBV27,CASSIRQGLMNTEAFF